Listed here is a single T cell receptor beta chain. This entry comes from a study of T cell changes during pregnancy in multiple sclerosis. Produced via immunoSEQ multiplex PCR; TCRdb's table is partial and in-frame only. The sample records around 72,000 clones, about 90% being singletons. V dropped 2 bases and J dropped 4 bases, with 9 bases sitting between them. CDR1 and CDR2 from the germline V gene are SGHTA and FQGTGA. The CDR3 loop spans 14 amino acids. The sequence came from a female donor with multiple sclerosis, enrolled in a pregnancy study. The source material was CD4+ T cells from peripheral blood mononuclear cells, sampled before pregnancy. This chain connects TRBV7-3 to TRBJ1-5; D ambiguous. The CDR3 coding sequence is TGTGCCAGCAGCTTAGTTTCGGGGAATCAGCCCCAGCATTTT. Its translation is CASSLVSGNQPQHF.